The 15 T cell receptor beta chains in this list originate from one sample, sequenced in a study of T cells after yellow fever vaccination. TCRdb analysed the 5' RACE reads with MiXCR anew, one entry per CDR3 protein. The sample holds under 250,000 distinct CDR3 sequences; less than 8.5% are singletons and the top ten take about 0.85%. The input for sequencing was CD4+ T cells sorted from PBMCs, taken 15 days after the yellow fever booster vaccination. The receptor source for this set is a man under 40 who received the YFV17D yellow fever vaccine.

The chain employs TRBV7-6 and TRBJ2-1; D unresolved. The CDR3 has 13 residues. V lost 2 bases to trimming and J lost 5 bases, with 7 bases between them. Per germline, CDR1 SGHVS and CDR2 FNYEAQ. The CDR3 reads CASSLQRDNEQFF. CDR3 bases: TGTGCCAGCAGCTTACAGAGAGACAATGAGCAGTTCTTC.

This clonotype showed up just a few times. V gene TRBV5-1 combines with J gene TRBJ2-3; 7 nucleotides line up with TRBD2. V lost 4 bases, J lost 4 bases, and 6 bases stayed unmatched. In germline, CDR1 is SGHRS, CDR2 YFSETQ. This CDR3 has 14 amino acids. CDR3 in amino acids: CASSRGVGADTQYF. In nucleotides, the CDR3 is TGCGCCAGCAGCCGGGGGGTCGGGGCAGATACGCAGTATTTT.

This clonotype has a count of ten or more. This chain joins TRBV7-2 and TRBJ1-6; TRBD1 might be the D (5 bases). The germline V and J ends were trimmed by 2 bases and 8 bases, with 7 bases remaining between them. The CDR3 runs to 13 residues. Looked up from germline, CDR1 is SGHTA and CDR2 is FQGNSA. CDR3 region: CASSLQGYSPLHF. In nucleotides, the CDR3 is TGTGCCAGCAGCTTACAGGGATATTCACCCCTCCACTTT.

This clonotype was detected only a few times. The rearrangement joins TRBV5-1 to TRBJ2-2; D unresolved. Germline assignment: CDR1 SGHRS and CDR2 YFSETQ. This CDR3 region has 12 residues. V gave up 4 bases and J gave up 6 bases, with 7 bases separating them. The CDR3 DNA follows: TGCGCCAGCAGCGCCGGGTCCGGGGAGCTGTTTTTT. It codes for CASSAGSGELFF.

V is TRBV30 and J is TRBJ1-5; tentatively, D is TRBD1 (5 bases). The CDR3 is 13 amino acids. Looked up from germline, CDR1 is GTSNPN and CDR2 is SVGIG (reference sequence). V was pared by 0 bases and J by 4 bases, with 7 bases between. Here the CDR3 reads CAWSVGENQPQHF. The CDR3 DNA reads TGTGCCTGGAGTGTAGGGGAGAATCAGCCCCAGCATTTT.

This chain joins TRBV12-3 or TRBV12-4 and TRBJ2-7; D is uncertain. The CDR3 contains 14 residues. The germline V and J ends were trimmed by 2 bases and 4 bases, with 12 bases remaining between them. In DNA form, the CDR3 reads TGTGCCAGCAGTTTAAGCCAGACCTTTTACGAGCAGTACTTC. It specifies CASSLSQTFYEQYF.

This clonotype has ten or more counts. The chain employs TRBV20-1 and TRBJ2-7; tentatively, D is TRBD2 (6 bases). The CDR3 extends over 16 amino acids. CDR1 DFQATT and CDR2 SNEGSKA come from the germline V gene (reference sequence). Trimming shortened V by 0 bases and J by 2 bases, and 17 bases separated the two germline ends. Here the CDR3 reads CSARDHWGDRTYEQYF. DNA for the CDR3: TGCAGTGCTAGAGACCATTGGGGGGATAGGACCTACGAGCAGTACTTC.

The chain has TRBV6-2 or TRBV6-3 and TRBJ2-1; 8 nucleotides line up with TRBD2. Germline V gene data show CDR1 as MNHEY and CDR2 as SVGEGT. The CDR3 spans 13 residues. V shed 7 bases and J 10 bases; nucleotides not matched to a gene: 9. The CDR3 sequence is CASNNQRESEQFF. The CDR3 DNA reads as TGTGCCAGCAATAACCAGCGGGAGTCCGAGCAGTTCTTC.

This clonotype has at least ten counts. The rearrangement links TRBV20-1 to TRBJ2-3; 14 bases are a match to TRBD2. J gave up 8 bases and V 5 bases, and 6 bases lay outside the gene matches. The germline gives CDR1 DFQATT, CDR2 SNEGSKA (reference sequence). This CDR3 comprises 14 residues. This CDR3 is CSAEGTSGRGTQYF. DNA for the CDR3: TGCAGTGCTGAAGGGACTAGCGGGAGAGGTACGCAGTATTTT.

The sample holds many counts of this clonotype. The rearrangement uses TRBV5-1 and TRBJ2-1; TRBD2 is a possible D gene (6 bases). Germline V lookup: CDR1 SGHRS, CDR2 YFSETQ. V was clipped by 1 base and J by 4 bases, with 15 bases between them. This CDR3 region has 16 residues. In DNA form, the CDR3 reads TGCGCCAGCAGCTTGTCGTCGGGAGTTTCTTACAATGAGCAGTTCTTC. This sequence encodes CASSLSSGVSYNEQFF.

This clonotype was recorded a few times. V is TRBV4-2 and J is TRBJ1-2; 11 bases agree with TRBD1. The CDR3 covers 17 residues. Per germline, CDR1 LGHNA and CDR2 YNFKEQ. After removal of 4 bases from V and 4 bases from J, the junction contained 11 bases not matched to a gene. The CDR3 sequence is CASSRDRRTGGAYGYTF. The CDR3, as DNA: TGTGCCAGCAGCCGGGACCGCCGGACAGGGGGCGCCTATGGCTACACCTTC.

Concerning this clonotype: The missing conserved phenylalanine or tryptophan at the end of this CDR3 makes a read error likely. The genes are TRBV14 and TRBJ2-6; TRBD1 might be the D (6 bases). The CDR3 loop spans 17 amino acids. Per the germline V gene, CDR1 is SGHDN and CDR2 is FVKESK. Between the trimmed V and J ends, which lost 5 bases and 2 bases, there was a span of 16 bases. CDR3 DNA: TGTGCCAGCAGCTATCGTGCAGGGGATGCTGGGGCCAACGTCCTGACTCTC. Translated, it gives CASSYRAGDAGANVLTL.

A few counts support this clonotype. This rearrangement joins TRBV4-3 to TRBJ2-3; the match to TRBD2 covers 11 bases. Trimming at V came to 0 bases and at J to 2 bases, leaving 4 bases not matched to a gene. From germline, CDR1 is LGHNA and CDR2 YSLEER. The CDR3 is 17 residues long. CDR3 coding DNA: TGCGCCAGCAGCCAAGATACTAGCGGGAGTTACACAGATACGCAGTATTTT. It encodes CASSQDTSGSYTDTQYF.

DNA of the CDR3: TGTGCCAGCAGCCCACCGGGACAGGGGGCTTATGGCTACACCTTC. Protein: CASSPPGQGAYGYTF. The chain is built from TRBV7-2 and TRBJ1-2; 12 bases match TRBD1. The V and J ends lost 5 bases and 5 bases, in that order; junction bases with no gene match: 6. This CDR3 region has 15 residues. CDR1 is SGHTA, CDR2 FQGNSA, per germline. The full variable domain, in which reference TRBV7-2 and TRBJ1-2 provide the parts outside the CDR3, is GAGVSQSPSNKVTEKGKDVELRCDPISGHTALYWYRQSLGQGLEFLIYFQGNSAPDKSGLPSDRFSAERTGGSVSTLTIQRTQQEDSAVYLCASSPPGQGAYGYTFGSGTRLTVV.

This clonotype was seen only a few times. The gene calls are TRBV7-2 and TRBJ1-3; 10 bases map to TRBD1. Germline CDR1 is SGHTA and CDR2 is FQGNSA. The CDR3 loop spans 16 amino acids. V gave up 1 base and J gave up 2 bases; unmatched junction bases: 2. CDR3 sequence: CASSLVGQGAGNTIYF. The CDR3 region has the DNA TGTGCCAGCAGCTTAGTCGGACAGGGGGCTGGAAACACCATATATTTT. The full variable domain, in which reference TRBV7-2 and TRBJ1-3 provide the parts outside the CDR3, is GAGVSQSPSNKVTEKGKDVELRCDPISGHTALYWYRQSLGQGLEFLIYFQGNSAPDKSGLPSDRFSAERTGGSVSTLTIQRTQQEDSAVYLCASSLVGQGAGNTIYFGEGSWLTVV.